The rows below give T cell receptor beta chains drawn from one sample of a study of T cell repertoires in cytomegalovirus infection. TCRdb re-called the reads with MiXCR, one entry per CDR3 protein. The sample lists under 800,000 distinct CDR3 sequences, 20% to 30% occurring once. The sample comprised CD8+ T cells from PBMCs. These receptors were obtained from a human donor in good health (CMV status not recorded). Some clones in this sample may be carry-over from other donors' samples. Both conserved end residues are part of each CDR3. Fields, in order: clone size, J gene, V gene, D gene, CDR3 protein, CDR3 DNA. A D gene is named only where the DNA matches it firmly. Size tells how often a clone was seen (once, few, many) or the class of an expanded clone, and some rows leave it out.

clone size: few; J gene: TRBJ1-1; V gene: TRBV29-1; D gene: NA; CDR3 protein: CSVEDRGYTEAFF; CDR3 DNA: TGCAGCGTTGAAGACAGGGGATACACTGAAGCTTTCTTT
clone size: many; J gene: TRBJ2-7; V gene: TRBV27; D gene: NA; CDR3 protein: CASSLPTPGYEQYF; CDR3 DNA: TGTGCCAGCAGTTTGCCAACCCCGGGCTACGAGCAGTACTTC
clone size: many; J gene: TRBJ2-7; V gene: TRBV7-8; D gene: TRBD2; CDR3 protein: CASSLSGSSYEQYF; CDR3 DNA: TGTGCCAGCAGCCTTAGCGGGAGCTCCTACGAGCAGTACTTC
clone size: many; J gene: TRBJ1-1; V gene: TRBV7-2; D gene: NA; CDR3 protein: CATPGNPGNTEAFF; CDR3 DNA: TGTGCCACCCCTGGTAACCCCGGGAACACTGAAGCTTTCTTT
clone size: few; J gene: TRBJ2-2; V gene: TRBV25-1; D gene: TRBD2; CDR3 protein: CASSPYRLAGGIANTGELFF; CDR3 DNA: TGTGCCAGCAGTCCCTACCGACTAGCGGGGGGTATCGCGAACACCGGGGAGCTGTTTTTT
clone size: NA; J gene: TRBJ2-1; V gene: TRBV10-3; D gene: TRBD2; CDR3 protein: CAISGPGISGGPKGNEQFF; CDR3 DNA: TGTGCCATCAGTGGACCCGGGATTAGCGGGGGGCCGAAGGGGAATGAGCAGTTCTTC
clone size: NA; J gene: TRBJ2-5; V gene: TRBV9; D gene: NA; CDR3 protein: CASSGPGRKETQYF; CDR3 DNA: TGTGCCAGCAGCGGACCGGGACGGAAAGAGACCCAGTACTTC
clone size: NA; J gene: TRBJ1-2; V gene: TRBV12-5; D gene: NA; CDR3 protein: CASGLSVDRSPYGYTF; CDR3 DNA: TGTGCTAGTGGTTTGTCTGTTGACAGGTCCCCCTATGGCTACACCTTC
clone size: many; J gene: TRBJ1-5; V gene: TRBV7-2; D gene: NA; CDR3 protein: CASSWQLGNQPQHF; CDR3 DNA: TGTGCCAGCAGCTGGCAGTTGGGCAATCAGCCCCAGCATTTT
clone size: many; J gene: TRBJ2-3; V gene: TRBV7-2; D gene: TRBD2; CDR3 protein: CASTGLVSQDTQYF; CDR3 DNA: TGTGCCAGCACCGGACTAGTTTCACAAGATACGCAGTATTTT
clone size: few; J gene: TRBJ2-1; V gene: TRBV4-1; D gene: TRBD1; CDR3 protein: CASSQPGTGEGEQFF; CDR3 DNA: TGCGCCAGCAGCCAACCCGGGACAGGGGAAGGTGAGCAGTTCTTC
clone size: few; J gene: TRBJ2-5; V gene: TRBV28; D gene: NA; CDR3 protein: CASTSLFYGPHDAMTQYF; CDR3 DNA: TGTGCCAGCACCAGCTTGTTTTACGGACCCCATGATGCGATGACCCAGTACTTC
clone size: few; J gene: TRBJ2-7; V gene: TRBV7-9; D gene: NA; CDR3 protein: CASSLGEGHSVWSEQYF; CDR3 DNA: TGTGCCAGCAGCTTAGGGGAGGGACATTCCGTTTGGAGCGAGCAGTACTTC
clone size: NA; J gene: TRBJ1-1; V gene: TRBV7-9; D gene: NA; CDR3 protein: CASSPTGPLGTEAFF; CDR3 DNA: TGTGCCAGCAGCCCAACCGGCCCCTTGGGCACTGAAGCTTTCTTT
clone size: NA; J gene: TRBJ2-3; V gene: TRBV6-1; D gene: TRBD2; CDR3 protein: CASSEMRGALDTQYF; CDR3 DNA: TGTGCCAGCAGTGAAATGCGGGGGGCCCTAGATACGCAGTATTTT
clone size: many; J gene: TRBJ2-1; V gene: TRBV7-6; D gene: TRBD1; CDR3 protein: CASSLRTGSPYNEQFF; CDR3 DNA: TGTGCCAGCAGCCTGAGGACAGGGAGCCCCTACAATGAGCAGTTCTTC
clone size: NA; J gene: TRBJ1-2; V gene: TRBV20-1; D gene: TRBD1; CDR3 protein: CSAPTGGDGYTF; CDR3 DNA: TGCAGTGCCCCGACAGGGGGGGATGGCTACACCTTC
clone size: few; J gene: TRBJ2-7; V gene: TRBV5-6; D gene: NA; CDR3 protein: CASSLKGLPSPTWEQYF; CDR3 DNA: TGTGCCAGCAGCTTGAAAGGACTCCCGTCCCCTACTTGGGAGCAGTACTTC
clone size: many; J gene: TRBJ1-5; V gene: TRBV5-5; D gene: NA; CDR3 protein: CASSSPGTWNDQPQHF; CDR3 DNA: TGTGCCAGCAGCTCACCCGGGACATGGAATGATCAGCCCCAGCATTTT
clone size: few; J gene: TRBJ2-2; V gene: TRBV19; D gene: NA; CDR3 protein: CASRAVNTGELFF; CDR3 DNA: TGTGCCAGTCGCGCGGTGAACACCGGGGAGCTGTTTTTT
clone size: NA; J gene: TRBJ2-3; V gene: TRBV6-6; D gene: NA; CDR3 protein: CSSSYSQLGTTDTQYF; CDR3 DNA: TGTTCCAGCAGTTACTCACAGCTCGGAACCACAGATACGCAGTATTTT
clone size: NA; J gene: TRBJ2-2; V gene: TRBV7-9; D gene: NA; CDR3 protein: CASSTTGIANTGELFF; CDR3 DNA: TGTGCCAGCAGCACTACAGGGATAGCGAACACCGGGGAGCTGTTTTTT
clone size: few; J gene: TRBJ2-5; V gene: TRBV6-5; D gene: NA; CDR3 protein: CASSWTTEEETQYF; CDR3 DNA: TGTGCCAGCAGCTGGACTACCGAGGAGGAGACCCAGTACTTC
clone size: few; J gene: TRBJ1-1; V gene: TRBV2; D gene: TRBD1; CDR3 protein: CASSESPRDSMNTEAFF; CDR3 DNA: TGTGCCAGCAGTGAAAGCCCGAGGGACAGTATGAACACTGAAGCTTTCTTT
clone size: NA; J gene: TRBJ2-4; V gene: TRBV12-3/TRBV12-4; D gene: TRBD1; CDR3 protein: CASSSLDRGLLAKNIQYF; CDR3 DNA: TGTGCCAGCAGTTCCTTGGACAGGGGACTACTAGCCAAAAACATTCAGTACTTC
clone size: few; J gene: TRBJ1-2; V gene: TRBV7-2; D gene: NA; CDR3 protein: CASSLTGTWDGYTF; CDR3 DNA: TGTGCCAGCAGTTTAACCGGGACATGGGATGGCTACACCTTC
clone size: many; J gene: TRBJ2-7; V gene: TRBV7-6; D gene: NA; CDR3 protein: CASSLDPTYEQYF; CDR3 DNA: TGTGCCAGCAGCTTGGACCCTACCTACGAGCAGTACTTC
clone size: few; J gene: TRBJ2-1; V gene: TRBV12-3/TRBV12-4; D gene: NA; CDR3 protein: CASSLESGYEQFF; CDR3 DNA: TGTGCCAGCAGTTTAGAGTCGGGTTATGAGCAGTTCTTC
clone size: few; J gene: TRBJ2-3; V gene: TRBV15; D gene: TRBD2; CDR3 protein: CATSRVGGGRTDTDTQYF; CDR3 DNA: TGTGCCACCAGCAGAGTTGGGGGAGGGAGAACAGACACAGATACGCAGTATTTT
clone size: NA; J gene: TRBJ2-1; V gene: TRBV9; D gene: NA; CDR3 protein: CASSAGSYNEQFF; CDR3 DNA: TGTGCCAGCAGCGCGGGCAGTTACAATGAGCAGTTCTTC
clone size: few; J gene: TRBJ1-4; V gene: TRBV14; D gene: TRBD1; CDR3 protein: CASSQDPGTEEVF; CDR3 DNA: TGTGCCAGCAGCCAAGATCCCGGGACAGAAGAGGTTTTT
clone size: few; J gene: TRBJ2-5; V gene: TRBV5-1; D gene: NA; CDR3 protein: CASSPYGAVQETQYF; CDR3 DNA: TGCGCCAGCAGCCCCTACGGAGCTGTCCAAGAGACCCAGTACTTC